One sample yielded the 28 T cell receptor beta chains listed below, sequenced in a study of T-cell reconstitution after alpha-beta-depleted transplantation in children. Preparation of the TCRbeta library used unique molecular identifiers. TCRdb reprocessed the PCR reads via MiXCR and lists one record per CDR3 protein. The sample consists of about 200,000 distinct CDR3 sequences, about 6.6% of them appearing once. The sequences come from PBMCs, collected before TCRalphabeta/CD19-depleted stem cell transplant. All receptors derive from a boy younger than 10 with acute lymphoblastic leukemia, due to receive a stem cell transplant.

Of note for this clonotype: This may be a read error: a much more frequent sequence differs by one nucleotide. The rearrangement uses TRBV19 and TRBJ2-7, with 9 bases that match TRBD1. From germline, CDR1 is LNHDA and CDR2 SQIVND (reference sequence). Germline trimming cut 3 bases from V and 6 bases from J; bases unmatched to any gene: 0. This CDR3 spans 12 amino acids. CDR3 protein: CASSMGQGEQYF. Written as DNA, the CDR3 is TGTGCCAGTAGTATGGGACAGGGCGAGCAGTACTTC.

The table lists this clonotype with many counts. The chain carries TRBV28 and TRBJ2-7; 9 bases fit TRBD2. CDR3 length: 18 residues. The V and J ends lost 3 bases and 0 bases, in that order; junction bases with no gene match: 12. Germline loops: CDR1 MDHEN, CDR2 SYDVKM. Here the CDR3 reads CASSFRASGNLNSYEQYF. DNA of the CDR3: TGTGCCAGCAGTTTTAGGGCTAGCGGGAATCTCAACTCCTACGAGCAGTACTTC. The whole variable domain, remainder taken from reference TRBV28 and TRBJ2-7, is DVKVTQSSRYLVKRTGEKVFLECVQDMDHENMFWYRQDPGLGLRLIYFSYDVKMKEKGDIPEGYSVSREKKERFSLILESASTNQTSMYLCASSFRASGNLNSYEQYFGPGTRLTVT.

This clonotype was recorded a few times. The chain combines TRBV28 with TRBJ1-1; TRBD1 might be the D (5 bases). The CDR3 is made up of 16 amino acids. V lost 6 bases, J lost 5 bases, and 22 bases lay in between. Germline CDR1 and CDR2: MDHEN and SYDVKM. This CDR3 is CASSGGGWGVWTEAFF. The CDR3 nucleotides read TGTGCCAGCAGCGGGGGGGGTTGGGGGGTCTGGACTGAAGCTTTCTTT.

This chain connects TRBV27 to TRBJ1-2, with 7 bases lining up with TRBD1. Germline assignment: CDR1 MNHEY and CDR2 SMNVEV (reference sequence). V trimming: 4 bases; J trimming: 6 bases; junction bases outside the gene matches: 11. This CDR3 has 15 amino acids. Here the CDR3 DNA reads TGTGCCAGCAGTTCTTCAAGGGGGCAGATTGATGGCTACACCTTC. Amino acids: CASSSSRGQIDGYTF.

With regard to this clonotype: This sequence may be a read error, since a much larger clone differs from it by one base. The chain couples TRBV20-1 to TRBJ2-3, with TRBD2 as a possible D gene (5 bases). Germline-derived CDR1 and CDR2 are DFQATT and SNEGSKA (reference sequence). The CDR3 runs 15 residues. CDR3 nucleotide sequence: TGCAGTGCTAGGCGAAGCGGCGAAAGCACAGATACGCTGTATTTT. Translating gives CSARRSGESTDTLYF.

This chain uses TRBV5-1 with TRBJ2-7, with a possible D match to TRBD1 (7 bases). The germline CDR1 and CDR2 sequences are SGHRS and YFSETQ. The CDR3 consists of 15 residues. V was trimmed by 0 bases and J by 4 bases, leaving 14 bases between them. The CDR3 DNA follows: TGCGCCAGCAGCTTGGCGGACAGGACTATTTACGAGCAGTACTTC. Encoded protein: CASSLADRTIYEQYF.

There are many counts of this clonotype. The chain combines TRBV12-3 or TRBV12-4 with TRBJ2-1, with TRBD2 matching 9 bases. Unmatched junction bases numbered 8, after V lost 8 bases and J lost 3 bases. The CDR3 spans 15 residues. This chain's CDR3 is CASGQQAGGYNEQFF. The CDR3 coding sequence is TGTGCCAGCGGACAACAAGCGGGAGGCTACAATGAGCAGTTCTTC.

This clonotype was detected only a few times. In DNA, the CDR3 is TGTGCCAGCAGCTTGTCCGCCAGGTTAGACTACGAGCAGTACTTC. This translates into CASSLSARLDYEQYF. The chain employs TRBV5-5 and TRBJ2-7; D gene ambiguous. Germline CDR1 reads SGHKS; CDR2 reads YYEKEE (reference sequence). The V end was cut by 1 base, the J end by 3 bases, with 14 bases between. CDR3 length equals 15 residues.

This clonotype has ten or more counts. The rearrangement links TRBV6-5 to TRBJ2-1; 7 nucleotides agree with TRBD1. V lost 4 bases to trimming and J lost 10 bases; unmatched junction nucleotides: 16. The germline CDR1 and CDR2 sequences are MNHEY and SVGAGI. The CDR3 runs to 16 residues. CDR3 sequence reads: CASSFRQQGNEEEQFF. The CDR3 DNA reads TGTGCCAGCAGTTTCCGTCAACAGGGGAACGAGGAGGAGCAGTTCTTC.

In this sample, this clonotype turned up many times. The chain joins TRBV14 to TRBJ2-3, with D perhaps TRBD2 (6 bases). The ends were cut back, 5 bases at V and 2 bases at J, with 14 bases in the middle. This CDR3 has 15 residues. The germline gives CDR1 SGHDN, CDR2 FVKESK. The CDR3 nucleotides are TGTGCCAGCAGCTTCGCGGGGACCACCACAGATACGCAGTATTTT. Translating it yields CASSFAGTTTDTQYF.

The table lists this clonotype with many counts. The rearrangement uses TRBV11-2 and TRBJ1-1, with no clear D. Germline V gene lookup returns CDR1 SGHAT and CDR2 FQNNGV. The CDR3 runs to 14 residues. V was trimmed by 8 bases and J by 8 bases, leaving 21 bases between them. CDR3 in amino acids: CASAKAGRVLEAFF. CDR3 bases: TGTGCCAGCGCAAAGGCCGGGAGAGTGCTGGAAGCTTTCTTT.

This clonotype was observed many times. The chain combines TRBV29-1 with TRBJ2-3; D unclear. Germline CDR1 reads SQVTM; CDR2 reads ANQGSEA. Trimming left V 1 base short and J 3 bases short, with 11 bases between. The CDR3 contains 14 residues. CDR3 nucleotides: TGCAGCGTTGAAGGAGTATTAAGGACAGATACGCAGTATTTT. Translating it yields CSVEGVLRTDTQYF.

This clonotype was detected ten times or more. The CDR3 is CASSPGTSGSSETQYF. CDR3 coding DNA: TGTGCCAGCAGTCCGGGGACTAGCGGGAGCTCTGAGACCCAGTACTTC. The chain employs TRBV27 and TRBJ2-5; TRBD2 agrees at 14 bases. Germline V lookup: CDR1 MNHEY, CDR2 SMNVEV (reference sequence). After removal of 5 bases from V and 5 bases from J, the junction contained 7 bases not matched to a gene. The CDR3 length is 16 residues.

This clonotype was counted many times. The V call is TRBV12-3 or TRBV12-4, the J call TRBJ2-4, with a tentative D call TRBD2 (5 bases). The CDR3 length is 17 residues. Trimming shortened V by 6 bases and J by 3 bases, and 21 bases separated the two germline ends. DNA of the CDR3: TGTGCCAGCAGCCCTCCCTATAGCGAGTCAGGCAAAAACATTCAGTACTTC. Translating it yields CASSPPYSESGKNIQYF.

This clonotype has ten or more counts. The genes are TRBV7-2 and TRBJ1-5; 7 bases align to TRBD1. V gave up 4 bases and J gave up 4 bases; unmatched junction bases: 1. The CDR3 is 13 residues long. In germline, CDR1 is SGHTA, CDR2 FQGNSA. DNA for the CDR3: TGTGCCAGCAGCTCACAGGGGAATCAGCCCCAGCATTTT. It is translated as CASSSQGNQPQHF.

This clonotype was seen many times. The rearrangement links TRBV20-1 to TRBJ2-2; D assignment may be TRBD1 or TRBD2 (5 bases each). The CDR3 runs to 17 residues. Germline V CDR1 and CDR2: DFQATT, SNEGSKA (reference sequence). V was pared by 0 bases and J by 4 bases, with 18 bases between. The DNA of the CDR3 is TGCAGTGCTAGAGATCTGGGGGTAGCCCACTCCACCGGGGAGCTGTTTTTT. Encoded protein: CSARDLGVAHSTGELFF.

This clonotype was detected many times. The chain combines TRBV11-3 with TRBJ2-1; D possibly corresponds to TRBD2 (6 bases). Germline V gives CDR1 SGHNT, CDR2 YENEEA. The CDR3 has 13 residues. The V end lost 3 bases, the J end lost 8 bases, and 11 bases lay between the germline ends. The CDR3 DNA follows: TGTGCCAGCAGCTTTAGCGGTCGGGATGAGCAGTTCTTC. Its translation is CASSFSGRDEQFF.

This clonotype has more than one count but fewer than ten. The chain has TRBV5-1 and TRBJ1-1; D remains ambiguous. This CDR3 is 13 amino acids long. Trimming shortened V by 0 bases and J by 6 bases, and 9 bases separated the two germline ends. Germline CDR1 and CDR2: SGHRS and YFSETQ. For the CDR3, the DNA is TGCGCCAGCAGCTTGGGGTTCGTGGCTGAAGCTTTCTTT. Translation gives CASSLGFVAEAFF. The whole variable domain, filled in from reference TRBV5-1 and TRBJ1-1, reads KAGVTQTPRYLIKTRGQQVTLSCSPISGHRSVSWYQQTPGQGLQFLFEYFSETQRNKGNFPGRFSGRQFSNSRSEMNVSTLELGDSALYLCASSLGFVAEAFFGQGTRLTVV.

This clonotype has ten or more counts. V and J are TRBV7-2 and TRBJ2-7, with D unclear. Trimming stripped 5 bases from V and 3 bases from J, with 14 bases between. The germline gives CDR1 SGHTA, CDR2 FQGNSA. The length of the CDR3 is 14 residues. CDR3 bases: TGTGCCAGCAGCCCTGCGGCGTCTGACTACGAGCAGTACTTC. Translating gives CASSPAASDYEQYF.

This clonotype occurred many times. The chain uses TRBV29-1 and TRBJ2-7, with D possibly TRBD2 on 7 matching bases. The germline V gene has CDR1 SQVTM and CDR2 ANQGSEA. With 1 base removed from V and 5 bases from J, the gap between germline ends came to 15 bases. The CDR3 extends over 14 amino acids. CDR3 region: CSVEGGGLGNEQYF. The CDR3 DNA reads as TGCAGCGTTGAAGGGGGGGGGCTAGGCAACGAGCAGTACTTC.

This clonotype was seen ten or more times. V usage is TRBV29-1 and J usage is TRBJ2-7; perhaps TRBD2 as D (6 bases). Trimming pared 8 bases from V and 7 bases from J, leaving 15 bases between. The germline V gene encodes CDR1 SQVTM and CDR2 ANQGSEA. CDR3 size: 11 residues. The DNA for the CDR3 is TGCAGCACCGGACGGGGGAGTGAGCAGTACTTC. Amino acids: CSTGRGSEQYF.

At least ten counts were recorded for this clonotype. The chain has TRBV9 and TRBJ2-2; 7 bases match TRBD1. J was trimmed by 6 bases and V by 0 bases; bases with no gene match: 5. CDR1 and CDR2 from the germline V gene are SGDLS and YYNGEE. The CDR3 consists of 15 residues. The CDR3 bases are TGTGCCAGCAGCGTAGGGGGGACAGTCCCCGGGGAGCTGTTTTTT. Amino acids: CASSVGGTVPGELFF.

This clonotype appeared many times. J is TRBJ1-4 and V is TRBV28; 7 nucleotides agree with TRBD1. Trimming at V came to 6 bases and at J to 7 bases, leaving 8 bases not matched to a gene. This CDR3 region has 14 residues. CDR1 and CDR2 (germline): MDHEN, SYDVKM. This CDR3 reads CASRGAQGGEKLFF. CDR3 coding DNA: TGTGCCAGCAGAGGGGCGCAGGGGGGTGAAAAACTGTTTTTT.

This clonotype was counted at least ten times. The chain uses TRBV6-1 and TRBJ1-1; maybe TRBD1 (6 bases). V lost 11 bases, J lost 1 base, and 17 bases lay in between. Germline values: CDR1 MNHNS, CDR2 SASEGT. CDR3 length: 14 amino acids. CDR3 residues: CASNRDFSNTEAFF. CDR3 coding DNA: TGTGCCTCCAACAGGGATTTCTCGAACACTGAAGCTTTCTTT.

The rearrangement links TRBV18 to TRBJ1-1, with a possible D match to TRBD1 (5 bases). The CDR3 is 16 amino acids. Between the trimmed V and J ends, which lost 0 bases and 4 bases, there was a span of 15 bases. Per germline, CDR1 KGHSH and CDR2 LQKENI. CDR3 region: CASSPPLGQGSTEAFF. Written as DNA, the CDR3 is TGTGCCAGCTCACCACCTTTAGGACAAGGGAGCACTGAAGCTTTCTTT.

In this sample, this clonotype turned up many times. V gene TRBV5-1 combines with J gene TRBJ2-1; TRBD1 aligns across 7 bases. Trimming at V came to 5 bases and at J to 2 bases, leaving 13 bases not matched to a gene. In germline, CDR1 is SGHRS, CDR2 YFSETQ. The CDR3 runs 17 residues. For the CDR3, the DNA is TGCGCCAGCAGGGTCAAAGGGGGCGTAGGCACCTACAATGAGCAGTTCTTC. The encoded protein is CASRVKGGVGTYNEQFF.

This clonotype was seen at least ten times. This chain connects TRBV2 to TRBJ1-5, with D tentatively TRBD1 (5 bases). The germline V gene encodes CDR1 SNHLY and CDR2 FYNNEI. The CDR3 contains 15 residues. Trimming left V 5 bases short and J 4 bases short, with 15 bases between. The chain's CDR3 is CASSLSGGLNQPQHF. DNA for the CDR3: TGTGCCAGCAGTTTGTCGGGGGGATTAAATCAGCCCCAGCATTTT.

The chain recombines TRBV6-2 or TRBV6-3 with TRBJ2-1, with TRBD2 identical over 15 bases. Germline lookup yields CDR1 MNHEY and CDR2 SVGEGT. This CDR3 comprises 20 residues. The junction had 8 bases not matched to a gene; V was cut back by 2 bases and J by 0 bases. CDR3 region: CASSYSGTSGRPTSYNEQFF. CDR3 in DNA: TGTGCCAGCAGTTACAGTGGGACTAGCGGGAGGCCAACCTCCTACAATGAGCAGTTCTTC.